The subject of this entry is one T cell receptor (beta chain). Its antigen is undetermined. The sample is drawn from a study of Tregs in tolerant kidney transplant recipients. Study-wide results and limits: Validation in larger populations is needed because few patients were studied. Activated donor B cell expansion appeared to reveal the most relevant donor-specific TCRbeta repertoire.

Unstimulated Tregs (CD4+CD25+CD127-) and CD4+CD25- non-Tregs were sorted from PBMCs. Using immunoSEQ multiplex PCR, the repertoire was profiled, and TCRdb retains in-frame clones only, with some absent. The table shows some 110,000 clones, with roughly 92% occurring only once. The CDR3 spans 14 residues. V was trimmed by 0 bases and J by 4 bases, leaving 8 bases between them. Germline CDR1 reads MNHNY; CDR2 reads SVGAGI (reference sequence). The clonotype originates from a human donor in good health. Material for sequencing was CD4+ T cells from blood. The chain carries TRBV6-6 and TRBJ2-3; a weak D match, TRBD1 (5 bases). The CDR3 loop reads CASSYSMGPDTQYF. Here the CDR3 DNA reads TGTGCCAGCAGTTACTCGATGGGGCCAGATACGCAGTATTTT.